Below, 9 T cell receptor beta chains from the same sample are listed, as sequenced in a study of T cells in Graves' hyperthyroidism and ophthalmopathy. Amplified TCR beta CDR3 regions came from RNA transcripts. During a first-round RT-PCR of the TCR CDR3, the HTBI primer set was used. Each CDR3 protein is one row after TCRdb ran MiXCR on the multiplex PCR reads. The table records around 620,000 distinct CDR3 sequences, approximately 15% of them present only once. The sample was blood. The receptors derive from a young woman with Graves' ophthalmopathy.

The sample holds a few counts of this clonotype. The chain links TRBV12-3 or TRBV12-4 to TRBJ2-1, with D perhaps assigned TRBD1 or TRBD2 (5 bases each). Trimming left V 2 bases short and J 9 bases short, with 8 bases between. This CDR3 comprises 12 residues. The CDR3 coding sequence is TGTGCCAGCAGTTTAAGGGGACCTGAGCAGTTCTTC. Translation: CASSLRGPEQFF.

Many counts were recorded for this clonotype. The J gene is TRBJ1-5, the V gene TRBV7-8; D is perhaps TRBD1 (5 bases). The CDR3 covers 12 residues. The V gene's germline CDR1 is SGHVS and CDR2 FQNEAQ. V lost 5 bases to trimming and J lost 11 bases, with 13 bases between them. This chain's CDR3 is CASSPGTRTQHF. The CDR3 DNA sequence: TGTGCCAGCAGCCCCGGGACGAGGACCCAGCATTTT.

The J gene is TRBJ2-4, the V gene TRBV6-2 or TRBV6-3; TRBD2 might be the D (6 bases). V was cut by 6 bases and J by 2 bases, with 11 bases left in between. In germline, CDR1 is MNHEY, CDR2 SVGEGT. This CDR3 spans 14 amino acids. Written as DNA, the CDR3 is TGTGCCAGCAGCTCGGGAGAGTCCAAAAACATTCAGTACTTC. Amino acids: CASSSGESKNIQYF.

This clonotype was counted many times. The gene calls are TRBV6-1 and TRBJ2-7; 8 nucleotides agree with TRBD2. The germline CDR1 and CDR2 sequences are MNHNS and SASEGT. Trimming took 3 bases from V and 2 from J; bases not matched to a gene: 6. The CDR3 has 15 amino acids. The chain's CDR3 is CASSDTSGGAYEQYF. CDR3 nucleotide sequence: TGTGCCAGCAGTGACACTAGCGGAGGGGCCTACGAGCAGTACTTC.

The genes are TRBV19 and TRBJ1-1; D is undetermined. Trimming pared 3 bases from V and 8 bases from J, leaving 10 bases between. Germline lookup yields CDR1 LNHDA and CDR2 SQIVND (reference sequence). This CDR3 has 12 residues. CDR3 sequence (DNA): TGTGCCAGTAGTATCGGCCGAGAAGAAGCTTTCTTT. It is translated as CASSIGREEAFF. Full variable domain (remainder filled in from reference TRBV19 and TRBJ1-1): DGGITQSPKYLFRKEGQNVTLSCEQNLNHDAMYWYRQDPGQGLRLIYYSQIVNDFQKGDIAEGYSVSREKKESFPLTVTSAQKNPTAFYLCASSIGREEAFFGQGTRLTVV.

This clonotype was recorded at least ten times. The chain carries TRBV6-8 and TRBJ2-7, with TRBD1 identical over 8 bases. CDR3 length equals 13 residues. Germline loops: CDR1 MNHGY, CDR2 SAAAGT. Trimming at V came to 4 bases and at J to 2 bases, leaving 1 base not matched to a gene. The CDR3 DNA reads as TGTGCCAGCAGTTCAGGGGGCCCCTACGAGCAGTACTTC. This encodes CASSSGGPYEQYF.

About this clonotype: This clone may be a read error of a much larger clone one base away. The chain recombines TRBV7-9 with TRBJ2-5, with 8 bases lining up with TRBD2. This CDR3 is built from 15 residues. The germline CDR1 and CDR2 sequences are SEHNR and FQNEAQ (reference sequence). The CDR3, as DNA: TGTGCCAGCAGCTCAAGCGGGAGTTTCCAAGAGGCCCAGTACTTC. Translated: CASSSSGSFQEAQYF.

This clonotype showed up just once. Its ends do not fully match the called genes, so a read error is possible. The chain links TRBV2 to TRBJ2-5, with D unclear. This CDR3 has 11 amino acids. Germline CDR1 SNHLY, CDR2 FYNNEI. CDR3 DNA sequence: TGTGCCAGCAGTTACCCAGGAAGTAAGGACTTC. This codes for CASSYPGSKDF. Full variable domain (missing parts from reference TRBV2 and TRBJ2-5): EPEVTQTPSHQVTQMGQEVILRCVPISNHLYFYWYRQILGQKVEFLVSFYNNEISEKSEIFDDQFSVERPDGSNFTLKIRSTKLEDSAMYFCASSYPGSKDFGPGTRLLVL.

This clonotype was detected a few times. The chain employs TRBV6-1 and TRBJ2-5; D call uncertain. Germline V gene lookup returns CDR1 MNHNS and CDR2 SASEGT. The CDR3 extends over 12 amino acids. Trimming took off 7 bases at V and 0 bases at J, with 6 bases between the two ends. The CDR3 nucleotides read TGTGCCAGCACCTTGTACCAAGAGACCCAGTACTTC. Protein product: CASTLYQETQYF.